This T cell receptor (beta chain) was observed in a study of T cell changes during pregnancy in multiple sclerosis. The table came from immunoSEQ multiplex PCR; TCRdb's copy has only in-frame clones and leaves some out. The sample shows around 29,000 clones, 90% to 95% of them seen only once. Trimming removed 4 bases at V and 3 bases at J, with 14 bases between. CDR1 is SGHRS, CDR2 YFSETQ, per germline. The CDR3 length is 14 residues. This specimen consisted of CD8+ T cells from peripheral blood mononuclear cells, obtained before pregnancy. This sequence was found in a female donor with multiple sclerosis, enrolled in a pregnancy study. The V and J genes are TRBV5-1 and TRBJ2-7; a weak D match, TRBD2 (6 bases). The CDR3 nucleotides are TGCGCCAGCAGCCTAAGGGACTGGGACTACGAGCAGTACTTC. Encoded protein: CASSLRDWDYEQYF.